This passage covers 25 T cell receptor beta chains from one sample sequenced in a study of blood T cell repertoires in COVID-19. Sequenced by immunoSEQ multiplex PCR; TCRdb stores in-frame clones only, minus some. The data show approximately 210,000 clones, 70% to 90% seen once. Sequenced: peripheral blood. These TCRs come from a woman in her sixties or seventies with active or convalescent COVID-19.

The gene calls are TRBV28 and TRBJ1-5; TRBD1 aligns across 7 bases. The J segment lost 3 bases and the V segment lost 6 bases, leaving 14 bases of the junction unmatched. Germline loops: CDR1 MDHEN, CDR2 SYDVKM. The CDR3 consists of 17 residues. The CDR3 is CASSLTGRGAYNQPQHF. DNA of the CDR3: TGTGCCAGCAGCTTGACAGGGCGAGGGGCATACAATCAGCCCCAGCATTTT.

About this clone itself: Germline and junction disagree at one end, which may indicate a read error. The V call is TRBV11-2, the J call TRBJ2-3, with 8 bases fitting TRBD2. This CDR3 is 14 amino acids long. The germline CDR1 and CDR2 sequences are SGHAT and FQNNGV. Here the CDR3 reads CAGSLSGGTDTQYF. The CDR3 DNA sequence: TGTGCCGGCAGCTTATCGGGAGGGACAGATACGCAGTATTTT.

The genes are TRBV20-1 and TRBJ2-1, with TRBD1 matching over 8 bases. The CDR3 is 11 amino acids. V gave up 7 bases and J gave up 8 bases; unmatched junction bases: 4. Germline V lookup: CDR1 DFQATT, CDR2 SNEGSKA (reference sequence). CDR3 amino acids: CSGTGRYEQFF. The CDR3, as DNA: TGCAGTGGGACAGGGAGGTATGAGCAGTTCTTC.

This clone was recorded at least ten times. V is TRBV2 and J is TRBJ2-2; D is unclear. V was shortened by 6 bases and J by 0 bases, with 11 bases between the two germline ends. The length of the CDR3 is 15 residues. Germline values: CDR1 SNHLY, CDR2 FYNNEI. The CDR3 spells CASRAVYANTGELFF. CDR3 DNA: TGTGCCAGCAGGGCGGTCTATGCGAACACCGGGGAGCTGTTTTTT. The variable domain in full, with the rest retrieved from reference TRBV2 and TRBJ2-2, is EPEVTQTPSHQVTQMGQEVILRCVPISNHLYFYWYRQILGQKVEFLVSFYNNEISEKSEIFDDQFSVERPDGSNFTLKIRSTKLEDSAMYFCASRAVYANTGELFFGEGSRLTVL.

The chain links TRBV6-5 to TRBJ2-3, with D unresolved. V lost 4 bases, J lost 6 bases, and 5 bases lay in between. Germline loops: CDR1 MNHEY, CDR2 SVGAGI. This CDR3 spans 11 amino acids. The CDR3 spells CASSLRDTQYF. As DNA, the CDR3 is TGTGCCAGCAGTTTGAGGGATACGCAGTATTTT.

This sequence joins TRBV5-1 and TRBJ2-2, with D maybe TRBD1 (6 bases). Per the germline V gene, CDR1 is SGHRS and CDR2 is YFSETQ. V lost 6 bases, J lost 4 bases, and 16 bases lay in between. The CDR3 loop spans 15 amino acids. As DNA, the CDR3 is TGCGCCAGCAAATCTCAGGGGTTACTCACCGGGGAGCTGTTTTTT. Amino acids: CASKSQGLLTGELFF. Full variable domain (outside the CDR3, taken from reference TRBV5-1 and TRBJ2-2): KAGVTQTPRYLIKTRGQQVTLSCSPISGHRSVSWYQQTPGQGLQFLFEYFSETQRNKGNFPGRFSGRQFSNSRSEMNVSTLELGDSALYLCASKSQGLLTGELFFGEGSRLTVL.

The chain is built from TRBV7-3 and TRBJ2-5; the match to TRBD1 covers 8 bases. Germline values: CDR1 SGHTA, CDR2 FQGTGA. The V gene end was trimmed by 2 bases and the J gene end by 6 bases; junction bases not matched to a gene: 2. This CDR3 spans 13 amino acids. Here the CDR3 reads CASSLDRGQTQYF. CDR3 sequence (DNA): TGTGCCAGCAGCTTAGACAGGGGACAGACCCAGTACTTC.

The J gene is TRBJ2-5, the V gene TRBV2; no firm D call. V was pared by 8 bases and J by 2 bases, with 12 bases between. The CDR3 has 13 residues. Germline-derived CDR1 and CDR2 are SNHLY and FYNNEI. The CDR3 loop reads CASCQTHQETQYF. For the CDR3, the DNA is TGTGCCAGCTGCCAGACTCATCAAGAGACCCAGTACTTC.

CDR3 protein: CASSFWGGQGKGSEAFF. The CDR3 bases are TGTGCCAGCAGCTTTTGGGGAGGACAGGGAAAGGGGTCTGAAGCTTTCTTT. This chain uses TRBV5-6 with TRBJ1-1; 8 bases agree with TRBD1. V gave up 2 bases and J gave up 6 bases; unmatched junction bases: 15. CDR3 length equals 17 residues. Germline V CDR1 and CDR2: SGHDT, YYEEEE. Using reference TRBV5-6 and TRBJ1-1 for the parts outside the CDR3, the full variable domain is DAGVTQSPTHLIKTRGQQVTLRCSPKSGHDTVSWYQQALGQGPQFIFQYYEEEERQRGNFPDRFSGHQFPNYSSELNVNALLLGDSALYLCASSFWGGQGKGSEAFFGQGTRLTVV.

The chain has TRBV18 and TRBJ2-3, with D maybe TRBD2 (6 bases). The CDR3 runs 15 residues. Trimming left V 4 bases short and J 1 base short, with 12 bases between. The germline CDR1 and CDR2 sequences are KGHSH and LQKENI. In DNA, the CDR3 is TGTGCCAGCTCACAAAATACGGGAGGCACAGATACGCAGTATTTT. Encoded protein: CASSQNTGGTDTQYF.

This clone was seen many times. The chain combines TRBV7-9 with TRBJ2-7, with D maybe TRBD2 (7 bases). V lost 1 base and J 7 bases, leaving 11 bases between the germline ends. Germline V gene sequence: CDR1 SEHNR, CDR2 FQNEAQ (reference sequence). The CDR3 totals 13 residues. In nucleotides, the CDR3 is TGTGCCAGCAGCTTAGACGGGGGGCGTGAGCAGTACTTC. Its translation: CASSLDGGREQYF.

The chain employs TRBV5-1 and TRBJ2-5; 7 nucleotides agree with TRBD2. Unmatched junction bases numbered 7, after V lost 4 bases and J lost 1 base. Germline V gene sequence: CDR1 SGHRS, CDR2 YFSETQ. The CDR3 runs to 15 residues. This chain's CDR3 is CASSHATSAQETQYF. The CDR3 bases are TGCGCCAGCAGCCACGCCACTAGCGCCCAAGAGACCCAGTACTTC.

The genes are TRBV19 and TRBJ1-2, with D tentatively TRBD1 (5 bases). The V gene's germline CDR1 is LNHDA and CDR2 SQIVND (reference sequence). V was cut by 11 bases and J by 3 bases, with 16 bases left in between. The CDR3 runs 13 residues. The CDR3 loop reads CACAGGWDYGYTF. The CDR3 DNA follows: TGTGCCTGCGCGGGGGGATGGGACTATGGCTACACCTTC. Variable domain in full (rest from reference TRBV19 and TRBJ1-2): DGGITQSPKYLFRKEGQNVTLSCEQNLNHDAMYWYRQDPGQGLRLIYYSQIVNDFQKGDIAEGYSVSREKKESFPLTVTSAQKNPTAFYLCACAGGWDYGYTFGSGTRLTVV.

This chain uses TRBV24-1 with TRBJ2-1; TRBD2 is a possible D gene (6 bases). CDR3 length: 16 residues. In germline, CDR1 is KGHDR, CDR2 SFDVKD. Trimming pared 4 bases from V and 8 bases from J, leaving 20 bases between. The CDR3 loop is CATSDFASATLDEQFF. For the CDR3, the DNA is TGTGCCACCAGTGACTTTGCTAGCGCCACTTTGGATGAGCAGTTCTTC.

This clone is a singleton in its sample. V is TRBV21-1 and J is TRBJ1-2. TRBV21-1 is a pseudogene locus. CDR3 size: 12 residues. The DNA for the CDR3 is TGTGCCAGCAGCAAAGATAGCCGGAATTCCACCTTC. Translation: CASSKDSRNSTF.

The rearrangement links TRBV6-5 to TRBJ2-2; D might be TRBD2 (6 bases). V lost 5 bases and J 8 bases, leaving 12 bases between the germline ends. There are 13 residues in the CDR3. Germline V CDR1 and CDR2: MNHEY, SVGAGI. The CDR3 protein is CASSRGLWGELFF. In DNA, the CDR3 is TGTGCCAGCAGTCGGGGGTTATGGGGGGAGCTGTTTTTT.

DNA for the CDR3: TGTGCCAGCTCACCACGGGAGGACACCATATATTTT. Its protein is CASSPREDTIYF. J is TRBJ1-3 and V is TRBV18; D call uncertain. Germline lookup yields CDR1 KGHSH and CDR2 LQKENI. This CDR3 has 12 residues. With 1 base removed from V and 8 bases from J, the gap between germline ends came to 6 bases. The complete variable domain, with remaining parts taken from reference TRBV18 and TRBJ1-3, reads NAGVMQNPRHLVRRRGQEARLRCSPMKGHSHVYWYRQLPEEGLKFMVYLQKENIIDESGMPKERFSAEFPKEGPSILRIQQVVRGDSAAYFCASSPREDTIYFGEGSWLTVV.

The chain links TRBV7-2 to TRBJ2-7, with 7 nucleotides matching TRBD1. The V and J ends lost 7 bases and 4 bases, in that order; junction bases with no gene match: 10. The germline gives CDR1 SGHTA, CDR2 FQGNSA. The CDR3 is made up of 14 amino acids. Here the CDR3 DNA reads TGTGCCAGCAACCCTTCGACAGGGCCATACGAGCAGTACTTC. It specifies CASNPSTGPYEQYF.

This rearrangement joins TRBV5-4 to TRBJ2-7; 8 nucleotides align to TRBD2. Germline trimming cut 0 bases from V and 5 bases from J; bases unmatched to any gene: 10. The CDR3 contains 16 residues. Germline values: CDR1 SGHNT, CDR2 YYREEE (reference sequence). The CDR3 loop is CASSLGGLGSTDEQYF. CDR3 coding DNA: TGTGCCAGCAGCTTGGGGGGACTAGGGTCTACTGACGAGCAGTACTTC. Using reference TRBV5-4 and TRBJ2-7 for the parts outside the CDR3, the full variable domain is ETGVTQSPTHLIKTRGQQVTLRCSSQSGHNTVSWYQQALGQGPQFIFQYYREEENGRGNFPPRFSGLQFPNYSSELNVNALELDDSALYLCASSLGGLGSTDEQYFGPGTRLTVT.

The chain combines TRBV11-2 with TRBJ1-1, with 9 bases identical to TRBD1. CDR3 size: 15 residues. Germline loops: CDR1 SGHAT, CDR2 FQNNGV. The V gene end was trimmed by 5 bases and the J gene end by 1 base; junction bases not matched to a gene: 5. CDR3 amino acids: CASSVTQGANTEAFF. In nucleotides, the CDR3 is TGTGCCAGCAGCGTCACACAGGGGGCGAACACTGAAGCTTTCTTT.

V and J are TRBV29-1 and TRBJ2-1; TRBD1 aligns across 11 bases. The CDR3 is made up of 10 amino acids. Looked up from germline, CDR1 is SQVTM and CDR2 is ANQGSEA. CDR3 loop: CGTGGNEQFF. The CDR3 nucleotides read TGCGGGACAGGGGGCAATGAGCAGTTCTTC.

V usage is TRBV6-4 and J usage is TRBJ1-2; TRBD1 aligns across 9 bases. Trimming at V came to 6 bases and at J to 8 bases, leaving 7 bases not matched to a gene. This CDR3 is 13 amino acids long. Germline lookup yields CDR1 MRHNA and CDR2 SNTAGT. The DNA of the CDR3 is TGTGCCAGCAGCCCCGGGACAGGGTACGGCTACACCTTC. Its translation: CASSPGTGYGYTF.

The chain has TRBV12-5 and TRBJ1-3; D uncertain. The CDR3 covers 14 residues. Germline V CDR1 and CDR2: LGHNT, FRNRAP. Trimming shortened V by 7 bases and J by 4 bases, and 14 bases separated the two germline ends. The CDR3 DNA follows: TGTGCTAGTGAGCGGCAAGCAACCGGAAACACCATATATTTT. Translated, it gives CASERQATGNTIYF.

This clone was seen just once. The genes are TRBV9 and TRBJ2-7; 8 bases line up with TRBD2. V lost 2 bases to trimming and J lost 0 bases; unmatched junction nucleotides: 7. Germline lookup yields CDR1 SGDLS and CDR2 YYNGEE. The CDR3 is 16 residues long. CDR3 amino acids: CASSVPASGHSYEQYF. CDR3 coding DNA: TGTGCCAGCAGCGTTCCCGCTAGCGGGCACTCCTACGAGCAGTACTTC.

The CDR3 reads CASRREPNSYEQYF. The CDR3 region has the DNA TGTGCCAGCCGCAGGGAACCAAACTCCTACGAGCAGTACTTC. The rearrangement links TRBV27 to TRBJ2-7; a possible D gene is TRBD1 (5 bases). CDR1 MNHEY and CDR2 SMNVEV come from the germline V gene (reference sequence). The CDR3 length is 14 residues. Trimming shortened V by 8 bases and J by 0 bases, and 14 bases separated the two germline ends.